These T cell receptor beta chains were read from a single sample in a study of OX40 agonist ivuxolimab in advanced cancers. Only in-frame clones appear in the TCRdb table, and some are missing; sequencing was by immunoSEQ multiplex PCR. Found here are about 69,000 clones, approximately 91% of them singletons; the top ten hold 0.25% to 0.3%. The sample consisted of CD4+ or CD8+ T cells sorted from blood, taken in a trial of the OX40 agonist ivuxolimab. The receptors come from an adult with an advanced solid tumor such as melanoma, head and neck, liver or kidney cancer. The CDR3 runs from the conserved cysteine through the conserved F or W. A D gene is named only where the DNA matches it firmly. Only some rows state a clone size, as once, few, many or a class for expanded clones.

TRBJ1-5	TRBV4-1	NA	NA	TGCGCCAGCAGCCAAGGGAGAGAGTATAGCAATCAGCCCCAGCATTTT	CASSQGREYSNQPQHF
TRBJ2-5	TRBV5-5	NA	NA	TGTGCCAGCAGCTTATCAGAGACCCAGTACTTC	CASSLSETQYF
TRBJ1-4	TRBV9	NA	NA	TGTGCCAGCAGCGCAGGACGGGACCCTTATGAAAAACTGTTTTTT	CASSAGRDPYEKLFF
TRBJ2-3	TRBV18	NA	NA	TGTGCCAGCTCATCTCTGGTTCTTGGATCCGCCAAATTT	CASSSLVLGSAKF
TRBJ2-2	TRBV12-5	NA	once	TGTGCTAGTGGTTCATCGGCGGACACCGGGGAGCTGTTTTTT	CASGSSADTGELFF
TRBJ2-7	TRBV5-1	NA	NA	TGCGCCAGCAGCTTACCAAAAACGACGGTGGTCGTCTCCTACGAGCAGTACTTC	CASSLPKTTVVVSYEQYF
TRBJ2-2	TRBV6-1	TRBD2	NA	TGTGCCAGCAGCGAGAGCGGGAGGGGATCCGGGGAGCTGTTTTTT	CASSESGRGSGELFF
TRBJ2-3	TRBV28	NA	NA	TGTGCCAGCAGTTTAGTAGTTACCCGCACAGATACGCAGTATTTT	CASSLVVTRTDTQYF
TRBJ1-1	TRBV2	TRBD1	few	TGTGCCAGCAGCCCTAATCCGGGACAGGGGGTAAGGAGCACTGAAGCTTTCTTT	CASSPNPGQGVRSTEAFF
TRBJ1-2	TRBV5-4	TRBD1	NA	TGTGCCAGCAGCCGCGGACAGGGGAGTATGGGCGGCTACACCTTC	CASSRGQGSMGGYTF
TRBJ2-7	TRBV6-1	NA	NA	TGTGCCAGCTGGGGGCTAGTCGCTTACGAGCAGTACTTC	CASWGLVAYEQYF
TRBJ1-6	TRBV4-1	TRBD1	NA	TGCGCCAGCAGCCAAGCCTTGTCCGGACAGGCAAATTCACCCCTCCACTTT	CASSQALSGQANSPLHF
TRBJ1-4	TRBV7-9	TRBD1	NA	TGTGCCAGCAGCTCCATAACAGGGGCAACTAATGAAAAACTGTTTTTT	CASSSITGATNEKLFF
TRBJ1-1	TRBV7-8	TRBD1	NA	TGTGCCAGCAGCTCGCGACAGGGGGGCACTGAAGCTTTCTTT	CASSSRQGGTEAFF
TRBJ1-1	TRBV29-1	NA	NA	TGCAGCGTTCTACAGGCCAATGAAGCTTTCTTT	CSVLQANEAFF
TRBJ1-1	TRBV7-9	NA	NA	TGTGCCAGCAGCCCCGGCTTAGGAGGGGGAGCTTTCTTT	CASSPGLGGGAFF
TRBJ2-7	TRBV9	NA	NA	TGTGCCAGCAGCGTAGAGCTGAGCTCCTACGAGCAGTACTTC	CASSVELSSYEQYF
TRBJ2-3	TRBV19	NA	few	TGTGCCAGTAGTATAGTGAGGTCAGATACGCAGTATTTT	CASSIVRSDTQYF
TRBJ1-2	TRBV6-1	NA	NA	TGTGCCAGCAGTCCCGGGCGATTCAACTATGGCTACACCTTC	CASSPGRFNYGYTF
TRBJ2-1	TRBV29-1	NA	NA	TGCAGCGTAAACAGGGACCCTATCTTAAATGAGCAGTTCTTC	CSVNRDPILNEQFF
TRBJ2-7	TRBV29-1	TRBD1	NA	TGCAGCGTTGAAGTGAAGGGGGCTGAAGACTACGAGCAGTACTTC	CSVEVKGAEDYEQYF
TRBJ2-3	TRBV6-1	TRBD1	NA	TGTGCCAGCCTAATAAATCAGGGGGCGAATACGCAGTATTTT	CASLINQGANTQYF
TRBJ2-7	TRBV18	TRBD1	NA	TGTGCCAGCTCACCAGGGACAGCTTACGAGCAGTACTTC	CASSPGTAYEQYF
TRBJ2-1	TRBV5-1	NA	NA	TGCGCCAGCACGCCGGGAGTCTTCTACAATGAGCAGTTCTTC	CASTPGVFYNEQFF
TRBJ2-2	TRBV2	NA	NA	TGTGCCAGCAGTGAAGCTCTACCTAACACCGGGGAGCTGTTTTTT	CASSEALPNTGELFF
TRBJ2-7	TRBV27	TRBD2	NA	TGTGCCAGCAGTTTAACGGGCGGGAGGCCCTACGAGCAGTACTTC	CASSLTGGRPYEQYF
TRBJ2-1	TRBV11-2	TRBD1	NA	TGTGCCAGCAGACGGACAGGGGGCGCGACCTACAATGAGCAGTTCTTC	CASRRTGGATYNEQFF
TRBJ2-3	TRBV9	NA	NA	TGTGCCAGCAGCGTAACGGGAGTAACAGATACGCAGTATTTT	CASSVTGVTDTQYF
TRBJ1-1	TRBV19	TRBD1	NA	TGTGCCAGTGCAGGGGGACGGACGAACACTGAAGCTTTCTTT	CASAGGRTNTEAFF
TRBJ2-5	TRBV9	TRBD2	NA	TGTGCCAGCAGCGTAGCTACGAGCGCTCCGGGACTAGGGGAGACCCAGTACTTC	CASSVATSAPGLGETQYF
TRBJ2-1	TRBV7-3	TRBD2	NA	TGTGCCAGCAGCTTAGAAGTGACTAGCGGGAGCTCCTACAATGAGCAGTTCTTC	CASSLEVTSGSSYNEQFF
TRBJ2-1	TRBV18	TRBD2	NA	TGTGCCAGCTCACCACTCCCGAGCGGGATAAGCTCCTACAATGAGCAGTTCTTC	CASSPLPSGISSYNEQFF
TRBJ2-1	TRBV7-6	TRBD2	NA	TGTGCCAGCAGCTCCAACCACGGGAGGAACAATGAGCAGTTCTTC	CASSSNHGRNNEQFF
TRBJ1-2	TRBV6-6	NA	NA	TGTGCCAGCCGGGGATCTGGCTACACCTTC	CASRGSGYTF
TRBJ2-3	TRBV2	NA	few	TGTGCCAGCAGCCGAAGCCCAGGCGGCCTTATTGATACGCAGTATTTT	CASSRSPGGLIDTQYF
TRBJ2-3	TRBV10-1	TRBD2	NA	TGCGCCAGCAGTGCGATTAGCGGGAGCACAGATACGCAGTATTTT	CASSAISGSTDTQYF
TRBJ2-1	TRBV25-1	NA	NA	TGTGCCAGCGGCCGAACAGGGCGCAATGAGCAGTTCTTC	CASGRTGRNEQFF
TRBJ1-6	TRBV6-6	TRBD1	NA	TGTGCCAGCAGAATCCGGGACAGGATTAATTCACCCCTCCACTTT	CASRIRDRINSPLHF
TRBJ2-1	TRBV5-1	NA	NA	TGCGCCAGCAGCTTCCCCCCCCGAGCGGGCAGTTCCTACAATGAGCAGTTCTTC	CASSFPPRAGSSYNEQFF
TRBJ2-5	TRBV7-2	NA	NA	TGTGCCAGCAGCTGGTGGGACACTCAAGAGACCCAGTACTTC	CASSWWDTQETQYF
TRBJ1-1	TRBV18	NA	NA	TGTGCCAGCTCACCTCTGACAGACATGAACACTGAAGCTTTCTTT	CASSPLTDMNTEAFF
TRBJ1-5	TRBV7-3	NA	few	TGTGCCAGCAGCTTAAAGGTAGGGGCAGGTCAGCCCCAGCATTTT	CASSLKVGAGQPQHF
TRBJ1-3	TRBV5-1	TRBD1	NA	TGCGCCAGCAGCTACGCCGGTCTAGGACAGGGCTCTGGAAACACCATATATTTT	CASSYAGLGQGSGNTIYF
TRBJ2-7	TRBV5-4	NA	once	TGTGCCAGCAGCTCCAGGGGGGCAGGACCTAAATCCTACGAGCAGTACTTC	CASSSRGAGPKSYEQYF
TRBJ2-3	TRBV2	TRBD2	NA	TGTGCCAGCAGTGTAGCGGGATTAGATACGCAGTATTTT	CASSVAGLDTQYF
TRBJ1-2	TRBV6-5	NA	once	TGTGCCAGCAGTTATTCGGCAGGCGAGTACTATGGCTACACCTTC	CASSYSAGEYYGYTF
TRBJ2-1	TRBV6-5	TRBD1	NA	TGTGCCAGCAAAACCGGGACAGGGTTCCTACAGTTCTTC	CASKTGTGFLQFF
TRBJ1-2	TRBV9	NA	NA	TGTGCCAGCAGCGTAGACGATGGGGGGTTCTATGGCTACACCTTC	CASSVDDGGFYGYTF
TRBJ2-1	TRBV28	TRBD2	NA	TGTGCCAGCAGTATCACTAGCGGGAGCCTCAATGAGCAGTTCTTC	CASSITSGSLNEQFF
TRBJ2-3	TRBV25-1	TRBD2	NA	TGTGCCAGCAGTGCACCGGGACTAGGGTTGGATACGCAGTATTTT	CASSAPGLGLDTQYF
TRBJ2-1	TRBV9	NA	NA	TGTGCCAGCAGCGTAGAGGACCTCGGGGCTCAGTTCTTC	CASSVEDLGAQFF
TRBJ2-5	TRBV6-5	TRBD2	NA	TGTGCCAGCAGTTATTCCGCGGGGGGCTGGGAGACCCAGTACTTC	CASSYSAGGWETQYF
TRBJ2-3	TRBV5-1	NA	NA	TGCGCCAGCAGCTTGGCCAGGGGGGTTAAGGATACGCAGTATTTT	CASSLARGVKDTQYF
TRBJ1-5	TRBV7-9	NA	once	TGTGCCAGCAGCCCCCAAACCGTGAGTCAGCCCCAGCATTTT	CASSPQTVSQPQHF
TRBJ2-3	TRBV9	TRBD1	NA	TGTGCCAGCAGCGCACAGCTGACAGGGGTGCCAGATACGCAGTATTTT	CASSAQLTGVPDTQYF
TRBJ2-6	TRBV29-1	NA	NA	TGCAGCGTTGAAGAGGTGGGGGTCGGGGCCAACGTCCTGACTTTC	CSVEEVGVGANVLTF
TRBJ1-4	TRBV5-4	NA	NA	TGTGCCAGCAGCAGAGCAGGGATCGCTAATGAAAAACTGTTTTTT	CASSRAGIANEKLFF
TRBJ2-1	TRBV19	TRBD2	NA	TGTGCCAGTAGTCGACTAGCGGGAGGGAGTAATAATGAGCAGTTCTTC	CASSRLAGGSNNEQFF
TRBJ1-1	TRBV29-1	NA	NA	TGCAGCGCTACGGGAGATAACAGGGCTGAAGCTTTCTTT	CSATGDNRAEAFF